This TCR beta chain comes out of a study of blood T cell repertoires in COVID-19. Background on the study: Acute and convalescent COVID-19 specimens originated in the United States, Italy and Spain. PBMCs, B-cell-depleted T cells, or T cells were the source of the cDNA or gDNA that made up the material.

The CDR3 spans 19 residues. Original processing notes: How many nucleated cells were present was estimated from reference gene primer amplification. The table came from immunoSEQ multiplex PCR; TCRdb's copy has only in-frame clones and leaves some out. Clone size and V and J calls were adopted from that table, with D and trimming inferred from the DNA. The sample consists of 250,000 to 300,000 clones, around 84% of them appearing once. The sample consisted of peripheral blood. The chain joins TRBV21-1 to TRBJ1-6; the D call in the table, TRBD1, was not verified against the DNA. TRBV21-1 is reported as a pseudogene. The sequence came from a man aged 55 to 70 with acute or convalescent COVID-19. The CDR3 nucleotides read TGTGCCAGCAGCAAAGAGGGGGACAGGATACATTTTGTTGGGTCACCCCTCCACTTT. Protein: CASSKEGDRIHFVGSPLHF.